These 27 T cell receptor beta chains came from one sample sequenced in a study of blood T cell repertoires in COVID-19. Assay: immunoSEQ multiplex PCR; the TCRdb copy retains only in-frame clones and omits some. The sample shows more than 300,000 clones, 87% of them seen only once. Sequencing was performed on peripheral blood. The receptors shown here come from a woman aged 25 to 39 with COVID-19, enrolled during active disease.

This sequence joins TRBV3-1 (or the pseudogene TRBV3-2) and TRBJ2-1, with D possibly matching TRBD2 (5 bases). The CDR3 is 13 amino acids. Trimming stripped 0 bases from V and 9 bases from J, with 9 bases between. Germline CDR1 LGHDT, CDR2 YNNKEL (reference sequence). This chain's CDR3 is CASSQDWSGEQFF. The CDR3 region has the DNA TGTGCCAGCAGCCAAGATTGGAGCGGTGAGCAGTTCTTC.

The J gene is TRBJ2-5, the V gene TRBV14; no reliable D call. This CDR3 comprises 14 residues. V lost 1 base and J 4 bases, leaving 10 bases between the germline ends. The germline gives CDR1 SGHDN, CDR2 FVKESK. The CDR3 DNA reads as TGTGCCAGCAGCCAAGGGATCGGAGTAGAGACCCAGTACTTC. It yields the protein CASSQGIGVETQYF.

This chain joins TRBV27 and TRBJ2-2; a weak D match, TRBD2 (5 bases). The V gene's germline CDR1 is MNHEY and CDR2 SMNVEV (reference sequence). The CDR3 sequence is 15 residues long. The V and J ends lost 2 bases and 0 bases respectively, with 7 bases between them. Here the CDR3 reads CASSLRGTNTGELFF. In DNA, the CDR3 is TGTGCCAGCAGTTTAAGAGGGACGAACACCGGGGAGCTGTTTTTT.

This clone turned up a few times. This sequence joins TRBV5-1 and TRBJ1-1, with D perhaps matching TRBD1 (5 bases). Per germline, CDR1 SGHRS and CDR2 YFSETQ. The CDR3 has 15 residues. Trimming removed 0 bases from V and 1 base from J, with 10 bases in between. The CDR3 DNA is TGCGCCAGCAGCTTGGGGATGCAGGGGAACACTGAAGCTTTCTTT. Amino acids: CASSLGMQGNTEAFF.

The gene calls are TRBV5-1 and TRBJ1-3; tentative D call: TRBD1 (5 bases). V was pared by 6 bases and J by 4 bases, with 14 bases between. This CDR3 has 14 residues. Germline lookup yields CDR1 SGHRS and CDR2 YFSETQ. The CDR3 region has the DNA TGCGCCAGCACCCCGGGGGGGACCGGAAACACCATATATTTT. Encoded protein: CASTPGGTGNTIYF.

This chain links TRBV5-6 with TRBJ1-1; 7 positions match TRBD1. CDR1 is SGHDT and CDR2 is YYEEEE in the germline V gene. The CDR3 loop spans 16 amino acids. The V and J ends lost 2 bases and 1 base, in that order; junction bases with no gene match: 8. DNA for the CDR3: TGTGCCAGCAGCTTAGTCTCCCCAGGGGGGAACACTGAAGCTTTCTTT. It translates to CASSLVSPGGNTEAFF.

At least ten counts were recorded for this clone. The gene calls are TRBV19 and TRBJ2-1; 13 bases are shared with TRBD2. This CDR3 region has 17 residues. The trim removed 2 bases at V and 9 bases at J, leaving 10 bases unmatched. Germline CDR1 LNHDA, CDR2 SQIVND (reference sequence). CDR3 DNA sequence: TGTGCCAGTAGTATATCTGGGACTAGCGGGAAGACTGGTGAGCAGTTCTTC. This translates into CASSISGTSGKTGEQFF. Full variable domain (outside the CDR3, taken from reference TRBV19 and TRBJ2-1): DGGITQSPKYLFRKEGQNVTLSCEQNLNHDAMYWYRQDPGQGLRLIYYSQIVNDFQKGDIAEGYSVSREKKESFPLTVTSAQKNPTAFYLCASSISGTSGKTGEQFFGPGTRLTVL.

This sequence joins TRBV28 and TRBJ2-5, with 10 bases that match TRBD2. The germline V gene has CDR1 MDHEN and CDR2 SYDVKM. The trim removed 6 bases at V and 4 bases at J, leaving 11 bases unmatched. There are 16 residues in the CDR3. CDR3: CASSRSSRTSGETQYF. The CDR3 DNA is TGTGCCAGCAGCCGCTCTTCTCGGACTAGCGGAGAGACCCAGTACTTC.

This rearrangement joins TRBV19 to TRBJ2-7; maybe TRBD2 (5 bases). This CDR3 is built from 14 residues. The germline V gene encodes CDR1 LNHDA and CDR2 SQIVND (reference sequence). Trimming took 7 bases from V and 3 from J, leaving 16 bases between them. The CDR3 DNA reads TGTGCCAGTACCCGCACCGGGGTACTCTACGAGCAGTACTTC. This translates into CASTRTGVLYEQYF.

In this sample, this clone turned up once. J is TRBJ2-1 and V is TRBV25-1; TRBD2 matches at 9 bases. J gave up 3 bases and V 7 bases, and 7 bases lay outside the gene matches. Per the germline V gene, CDR1 is MGHDK and CDR2 is SYGVNS. The CDR3 spans 15 residues. CDR3 sequence: CASMILAGVYNEQFF. The CDR3 nucleotides read TGTGCCAGCATGATCTTAGCGGGAGTCTACAATGAGCAGTTCTTC.

This sequence joins TRBV12-3 or TRBV12-4 and TRBJ1-6, with D possibly TRBD1 on 6 matching bases. Trimming left V 6 bases short and J 11 bases short, with 14 bases between. The length of the CDR3 is 13 residues. The CDR3: CASSLKQGAPLHF. CDR3 DNA: TGTGCCAGCAGCCTCAAACAGGGTGCACCCCTCCACTTT.

The chain recombines TRBV28 with TRBJ1-5, with D unresolved. The germline gives CDR1 MDHEN, CDR2 SYDVKM. The CDR3 runs to 14 residues. V was shortened by 2 bases and J by 1 base, with 6 bases between the two germline ends. As DNA, the CDR3 is TGTGCCAGCAGTTTAGGGCAGAGCAATCAGCCCCAGCATTTT. Protein sequence: CASSLGQSNQPQHF.

The rearrangement uses TRBV10-1 and TRBJ2-3, with 11 bases identical to TRBD2. J lost 2 bases, V lost 2 bases, and 3 bases had no gene match. CDR1 WNHNN and CDR2 SYGVQD come from the germline V gene (reference sequence). The CDR3 sequence is 16 residues long. The CDR3 sequence: CASSEGTSGNTDTQYF. In DNA form, the CDR3 reads TGCGCCAGCAGTGAGGGGACTAGCGGCAACACAGATACGCAGTATTTT.

The chain uses TRBV28 and TRBJ1-4; D is undetermined. V was cut by 3 bases and J by 0 bases, with 11 bases left in between. This CDR3 has 16 residues. Germline assignment: CDR1 MDHEN and CDR2 SYDVKM. CDR3 in DNA: TGTGCCAGCAGTTTTTCGGGTTCCGCAACTAATGAAAAACTGTTTTTT. Amino acids: CASSFSGSATNEKLFF. The full variable domain, with the rest looked up from reference TRBV28 and TRBJ1-4, is DVKVTQSSRYLVKRTGEKVFLECVQDMDHENMFWYRQDPGLGLRLIYFSYDVKMKEKGDIPEGYSVSREKKERFSLILESASTNQTSMYLCASSFSGSATNEKLFFGSGTQLSVL.

J is TRBJ1-2 and V is TRBV6-5, with D possibly matching TRBD1 (5 bases). Germline lookup yields CDR1 MNHEY and CDR2 SVGAGI. This CDR3 contains 15 residues. Trimming removed 0 bases at V and 7 bases at J, with 15 bases between. The CDR3 sequence is CASSYSPQGTFGYTF. The CDR3 DNA reads as TGTGCCAGCAGTTACTCACCCCAGGGTACTTTTGGCTACACCTTC.

The CDR3 loop is CASSLRLAGPGELFF. As DNA, the CDR3 is TGCGCCAGCAGCCTCCGACTAGCGGGACCCGGGGAGCTGTTTTTT. The V gene is TRBV4-3, the J gene TRBJ2-2; 11 bases align to TRBD2. CDR3 length: 15 residues. V was clipped by 4 bases and J by 6 bases; unmatched bases: 4. Germline lookup yields CDR1 LGHNA and CDR2 YSLEER.

The chain carries TRBV6-5 and TRBJ2-7, with 7 nucleotides matching TRBD1. The CDR3 runs 11 residues. With 7 bases clipped from V and 5 bases from J, the junction kept 2 bases outside the gene matches. Germline V gene lookup returns CDR1 MNHEY and CDR2 SVGAGI. In nucleotides, the CDR3 is TGTGCCAGCAACAGGGGAGACGAGCAGTACTTC. Protein product: CASNRGDEQYF.

The chain is built from TRBV2 and TRBJ2-7; 9 nucleotides match TRBD2. The CDR3 has 15 amino acids. The germline CDR1 and CDR2 sequences are SNHLY and FYNNEI. V trimming: 8 bases; J trimming: 2 bases; junction bases outside the gene matches: 10. As DNA, the CDR3 is TGTGCCAGCGAAAAGAGCGGGAGGCCTACCTACGAGCAGTACTTC. Translation gives CASEKSGRPTYEQYF.

By its share, this clone is medium-sized (0.01 to 0.1%). V is TRBV30 and J is TRBJ2-7; D possibly corresponds to TRBD1 (6 bases). Looked up from germline, CDR1 is GTSNPN and CDR2 is SVGIG (reference sequence). The CDR3 is 15 residues long. V lost 2 bases and J 3 bases, leaving 17 bases between the germline ends. This CDR3 is CAWSPPLVGGYEQYF. In DNA, the CDR3 is TGTGCCTGGAGTCCGCCCTTAGTAGGGGGCTACGAGCAGTACTTC.

The chain has TRBV5-1 and TRBJ2-2; 7 nucleotides line up with TRBD2. The CDR3 is 15 residues long. Trimming at V came to 3 bases and at J to 6 bases, leaving 8 bases not matched to a gene. Germline CDR1 SGHRS, CDR2 YFSETQ. CDR3 sequence reads: CASSSAGTIAGELFF. The CDR3 DNA reads TGCGCCAGCAGCTCTGCCGGGACTATTGCCGGGGAGCTGTTTTTT.

The rearrangement uses TRBV6-1 and TRBJ2-6, with D possibly being TRBD2 (7 bases). This CDR3 contains 20 residues. Germline-derived CDR1 and CDR2 are MNHNS and SASEGT. Trimming cost V 0 bases and J 0 bases, with 18 bases left between them. This chain's CDR3 is CASSEAGGAGALSGANVLTF. CDR3 nucleotide sequence: TGTGCCAGCAGTGAAGCGGGGGGGGCAGGGGCCCTCTCTGGGGCCAACGTCCTGACTTTC.

The chain joins TRBV7-2 to TRBJ2-7; 7 bases are a match to TRBD2. CDR3 size: 13 residues. Per germline, CDR1 SGHTA and CDR2 FQGNSA. The V gene end was trimmed by 3 bases and the J gene end by 6 bases; junction bases not matched to a gene: 5. The CDR3 nucleotides read TGTGCCAGCAGCTTCAGCGGGATGGGCGAGCAGTACTTC. Its protein is CASSFSGMGEQYF. The full variable domain, in which reference TRBV7-2 and TRBJ2-7 provide the parts outside the CDR3, is GAGVSQSPSNKVTEKGKDVELRCDPISGHTALYWYRQSLGQGLEFLIYFQGNSAPDKSGLPSDRFSAERTGGSVSTLTIQRTQQEDSAVYLCASSFSGMGEQYFGPGTRLTVT.

This clone is a singleton in its sample. The V call is TRBV20-1, the J call TRBJ1-1; D is unclear. This CDR3 is built from 11 residues. Trimming removed 2 bases at V and 11 bases at J, with 12 bases between. CDR1 and CDR2 from the germline V gene are DFQATT and SNEGSKA (reference sequence). CDR3 sequence: CSARRPEGAFF. The DNA for the CDR3 is TGCAGTGCTAGAAGGCCCGAGGGTGCTTTCTTT.

This chain joins TRBV5-4 and TRBJ2-2, with 10 positions matching TRBD2. Germline CDR1 is SGHNT and CDR2 is YYREEE (reference sequence). V gave up 7 bases and J gave up 7 bases; unmatched junction bases: 13. CDR3 length: 16 residues. CDR3 loop: CASSRGLAGVVGELFF. DNA for the CDR3: TGTGCCAGCTCCCGGGGGCTAGCGGGAGTTGTCGGGGAGCTGTTTTTT.

The chain joins TRBV4-3 to TRBJ1-1, with 8 bases fitting TRBD1. The CDR3 totals 15 residues. V shed 4 bases, J shed 4 bases, and the junction held 8 bases outside the gene matches. CDR1 LGHNA and CDR2 YSLEER come from the germline V gene. CDR3 in amino acids: CASSLTDRDGTEAFF. CDR3 sequence (DNA): TGCGCCAGCAGCCTCACGGACAGGGATGGCACTGAAGCTTTCTTT.

This chain's CDR3 is CASSETLRAGGYGYTF. In DNA form, the CDR3 reads TGTGCCAGCAGTGAAACCCTCAGGGCCGGGGGCTATGGCTACACCTTC. The rearrangement uses TRBV6-1 and TRBJ1-2, with D maybe TRBD1 (5 bases). Germline V gene data show CDR1 as MNHNS and CDR2 as SASEGT. V was trimmed by 2 bases and J by 4 bases, leaving 17 bases between them. The CDR3 runs to 16 residues.

The chain employs TRBV27 and TRBJ2-1; D might be TRBD2 (5 bases). CDR1 is MNHEY and CDR2 is SMNVEV in the germline V gene (reference sequence). V shed 3 bases and J shed 9 bases, with 12 bases lying between them. The CDR3 is 13 amino acids. The CDR3 nucleotides are TGTGCCAGCAGTTTTCGAGGGAGTGGTGAGCAGTTCTTC. This gives the protein CASSFRGSGEQFF.